This TCR beta chain was sequenced for a study of CD8 T cells in Susac syndrome. This CDR3 contains 14 residues. V was cut by 3 bases and J by 3 bases, with 11 bases left in between. Germline CDR1 reads SGHVS; CDR2 reads FNYEAQ. Through negative isolation, CD4+ and CD8+ T cells were obtained, while TEMRA cells were enriched using FACS. RNA in amounts of about 0.5 to 1 ug was reverse transcribed with random hexamers. MiXCR was run by TCRdb on the immunoSEQ multiplex PCR reads, yielding one entry per CDR3 protein. This sample yields 250,000 to 300,000 distinct CDR3 sequences, of which over 75% are seen a single time; 0.21% belongs to the top ten.

This chain links TRBV7-6 with TRBJ1-1; D is perhaps TRBD1 (5 bases). Sequencing input: CD8+ T cells from PBMCs. This clonotype originated in a human donor with multiple sclerosis. The CDR3 DNA reads TGTGCCAGCAGCTTCGGGGGGAGGGACACTGAAGCTTTCTTT. Its protein is CASSFGGRDTEAFF. The variable domain in full, with the rest retrieved from reference TRBV7-6 and TRBJ1-1, is GAGVSQSPRYKVTKRGQDVALRCDPISGHVSLYWYRQALGQGPEFLTYFNYEAQQDKSGLPNDRFSAERPEGSISTLTIQRTEQRDSAMYRCASSFGGRDTEAFFGQGTRLTVV.